What follows are 27 T cell receptor beta chains derived from one specimen sequenced in a study of cytomegalovirus exposure and HLA in healthy donors. Sequencing used immunoSEQ multiplex PCR; TCRdb keeps in-frame clones, though not all of them. This table has roughly 56,000 clones, 93% appearing once. The sequencing input was PBMCs. The origin of the receptors is a young woman in good health and CMV-seropositive.

This rearrangement joins TRBV9 to TRBJ2-7, with D hard to call. Looked up from germline, CDR1 is SGDLS and CDR2 is YYNGEE. The ends were cut back, 3 bases at V and 3 bases at J, with 7 bases in the middle. The CDR3 has 12 amino acids. CDR3 in DNA: TGTGCCAGCAGCGCCCGGGTCTACGAGCAGTACTTC. This translates into CASSARVYEQYF.

J is TRBJ1-5 and V is TRBV6-6, with TRBD1 identical over 7 bases. This CDR3 is built from 15 residues. J gave up 6 bases and V 0 bases, and 5 bases lay outside the gene matches. Germline V CDR1 and CDR2: MNHNY, SVGAGI (reference sequence). The CDR3 bases are TGTGCCAGCAGTTACTCGACTCAGGGGGTTCAGCCCCAGCATTTT. This sequence encodes CASSYSTQGVQPQHF.

Regarding this clone: One junction end disagrees with the germline gene, perhaps due to a read error. The chain links TRBV11-2 to TRBJ1-1, with TRBD1 as a possible D gene (6 bases). This CDR3 region has 12 residues. Germline-derived CDR1 and CDR2 are SGHAT and FQNNGV. The CDR3 coding sequence is TGTGCCAGCAGCCCAGGGACACCCTTTCGCCTCTTT. Protein sequence: CASSPGTPFRLF. Using reference TRBV11-2 and TRBJ1-1 for the parts outside the CDR3, the full variable domain is EAGVAQSPRYKIIEKRQSVAFWCNPISGHATLYWYQQILGQGPKLLIQFQNNGVVDDSQLPKDRFSAERLKGVDSTLKIQPAKLEDSAVYLCASSPGTPFRLFGQGTRLTVV.

V and J are TRBV25-1 and TRBJ1-2; 7 nucleotides agree with TRBD1. The germline V gene encodes CDR1 MGHDK and CDR2 SYGVNS. J gave up 8 bases and V 2 bases, and 8 bases lay outside the gene matches. The CDR3 contains 14 residues. CDR3 residues: CASSEGDSFGGYTF. The DNA of the CDR3 is TGTGCCAGCAGTGAAGGGGACAGCTTCGGAGGCTACACCTTC.

The V call is TRBV5-4, the J call TRBJ2-7; 14 positions match TRBD2. CDR1 is SGHNT and CDR2 is YYREEE in the germline V gene (reference sequence). V trimming: 3 bases; J trimming: 4 bases; junction bases outside the gene matches: 6. The CDR3 covers 16 residues. CDR3: CASSSGLAGDAYEQYF. The CDR3, as DNA: TGTGCCAGCAGCTCGGGACTAGCGGGGGACGCTTACGAGCAGTACTTC. The complete variable domain, with remaining parts taken from reference TRBV5-4 and TRBJ2-7, reads ETGVTQSPTHLIKTRGQQVTLRCSSQSGHNTVSWYQQALGQGPQFIFQYYREEENGRGNFPPRFSGLQFPNYSSELNVNALELDDSALYLCASSSGLAGDAYEQYFGPGTRLTVT.

This chain links TRBV10-1 with TRBJ2-7; a weak D match, TRBD1 (5 bases). Trimming stripped 4 bases from V and 2 bases from J, with 9 bases between. CDR1 is WNHNN and CDR2 is SYGVQD in the germline V gene (reference sequence). The CDR3 is made up of 13 amino acids. The CDR3 coding sequence is TGCGCCAGCAGTGGTGTCAGGGCCTACGAGCAGTACTTC. Translating gives CASSGVRAYEQYF.

The chain combines TRBV28 with TRBJ1-5; tentative D call: TRBD1 (5 bases). The CDR3 extends over 15 amino acids. Germline values: CDR1 MDHEN, CDR2 SYDVKM. The V and J ends lost 2 bases and 0 bases respectively, with 8 bases between them. CDR3 nucleotide sequence: TGTGCCAGCAGTTTAGGGGGGATTAGCAATCAGCCCCAGCATTTT. Amino acids: CASSLGGISNQPQHF.

The chain employs TRBV5-6 and TRBJ2-2; a possible D gene is TRBD2 (7 bases). The V gene lost 2 bases and the J gene lost 5 bases, with 19 bases spanning the gap. Germline values: CDR1 SGHDT, CDR2 YYEEEE. The CDR3 is made up of 17 amino acids. In nucleotides, the CDR3 is TGTGCCAGCAGCTTCGGACAGCGGGAACGGCGGACCGGGGAGCTGTTTTTT. Translated, it gives CASSFGQRERRTGELFF.

The chain is built from TRBV13 and TRBJ2-3, with 10 bases identical to TRBD2. With 4 bases clipped from V and 5 bases from J, the junction kept 12 bases outside the gene matches. Germline CDR1 is PRHDT and CDR2 is FYEKMQ (reference sequence). There are 17 residues in the CDR3. CDR3 region: CASSSGLERGGRDTQYF. Written as DNA, the CDR3 is TGTGCCAGCAGCTCCGGACTAGAGCGGGGGGGCCGAGATACGCAGTATTTT.

This chain links TRBV7-9 with TRBJ1-2; D is possibly TRBD1 (6 bases). This CDR3 comprises 17 residues. The germline V gene has CDR1 SEHNR and CDR2 FQNEAQ (reference sequence). Trimming removed 2 bases from V and 1 base from J, with 17 bases in between. CDR3 region: CASSLSSTGHHNYGYTF. The CDR3 bases are TGTGCCAGCAGCTTAAGTTCGACGGGACACCATAACTATGGCTACACCTTC.

The chain recombines TRBV5-1 with TRBJ1-1; possibly TRBD1 for D (6 bases). This CDR3 has 16 residues. Germline V gene sequence: CDR1 SGHRS, CDR2 YFSETQ. Trimming stripped 0 bases from V and 4 bases from J, with 16 bases between. The DNA for the CDR3 is TGCGCCAGCAGCTTGGAGGCGGCAGGGGAGGGCACTGAAGCTTTCTTT. It translates to CASSLEAAGEGTEAFF.

The V gene is TRBV2, the J gene TRBJ1-1; a possible D gene is TRBD1 (5 bases). CDR1 and CDR2 from the germline V gene are SNHLY and FYNNEI. Trimming took 0 bases from V and 5 from J, leaving 16 bases between them. The CDR3 is 16 amino acids. This chain's CDR3 is CASSEAPLGRGTEAFF. The DNA for the CDR3 is TGTGCCAGCAGTGAAGCCCCATTAGGACGGGGGACTGAAGCTTTCTTT.

This clone is a singleton in its sample. The V gene is TRBV2, the J gene TRBJ1-1; TRBD1 is a possible D gene (5 bases). The CDR3 has 13 amino acids. Trimming took off 6 bases at V and 1 base at J, with 9 bases between the two ends. CDR1 is SNHLY, CDR2 FYNNEI, per germline. The DNA of the CDR3 is TGTGCCAGCAGCAGGGCCTGGAACACTGAAGCTTTCTTT. Amino acids: CASSRAWNTEAFF.

This chain joins TRBV9 and TRBJ1-2; 8 bases match TRBD1. This CDR3 is 16 amino acids long. Germline V gene data show CDR1 as SGDLS and CDR2 as YYNGEE. The junction had 10 bases not matched to a gene; V was cut back by 3 bases and J by 3 bases. CDR3: CASSAPTTGVYYGYTF. CDR3 DNA: TGTGCCAGCAGCGCCCCCACGACAGGGGTTTACTATGGCTACACCTTC.

The sample holds one count of this clone. The CDR3 here is CASSRSQGGLSNTEAFF. The CDR3 DNA reads TGTGCCAGTAGTAGGTCACAGGGGGGTTTATCGAACACTGAAGCTTTCTTT. The rearrangement joins TRBV19 to TRBJ1-1; 8 bases are a match to TRBD1. From germline, CDR1 is LNHDA and CDR2 SQIVND (reference sequence). J lost 1 base, V lost 4 bases, and 11 bases had no gene match. The CDR3 has 17 amino acids.

The CDR3 DNA reads as TGTGCCAGCAGTTACCAAGCCGGGACAGCGAAGAGTGGCTACACCTTC. As protein: CASSYQAGTAKSGYTF. The chain uses TRBV6-6 and TRBJ1-2; 7 nucleotides align to TRBD1. From germline, CDR1 is MNHNY and CDR2 SVGAGI (reference sequence). The V and J ends lost 2 bases and 7 bases, in that order; junction bases with no gene match: 13. There are 16 residues in the CDR3.

This CDR3 reads CASSSTGVTGELFF. CDR3 nucleotides: TGCGCCAGCAGCTCGACCGGGGTAACCGGGGAGCTGTTTTTT. The gene calls are TRBV5-1 and TRBJ2-2; TRBD2 might be the D (5 bases). Germline CDR1 reads SGHRS; CDR2 reads YFSETQ. The CDR3 is 14 residues long. V was shortened by 3 bases and J by 5 bases, with 11 bases between the two germline ends. Full variable domain (rest looked up from reference TRBV5-1 and TRBJ2-2): KAGVTQTPRYLIKTRGQQVTLSCSPISGHRSVSWYQQTPGQGLQFLFEYFSETQRNKGNFPGRFSGRQFSNSRSEMNVSTLELGDSALYLCASSSTGVTGELFFGEGSRLTVL.

There are a few counts of this clone. V gene TRBV4-3 combines with J gene TRBJ2-5; D possibly corresponds to TRBD2 (5 bases). The CDR3 runs 14 residues. Trimming removed 1 base from V and 5 bases from J, with 11 bases in between. Germline V CDR1 and CDR2: LGHNA, YSLEER. CDR3 DNA: TGCGCCAGCAGCCAAGGGCGACGAGGGGAGACCCAGTACTTC. Translated: CASSQGRRGETQYF.

The rearrangement joins TRBV5-3 to TRBJ1-5; D is undetermined. TRBV5-3 is labeled an ORF, and its function is uncertain. This CDR3 is built from 16 residues. V lost 3 bases and J 5 bases, leaving 18 bases between the germline ends. The CDR3 is CARSYDKGEWHQPQHF. Here the CDR3 DNA reads TGTGCCAGAAGCTATGACAAGGGAGAATGGCATCAGCCCCAGCATTTT.

The chain combines TRBV6-5 with TRBJ2-7; 7 bases match TRBD1. CDR1 is MNHEY and CDR2 is SVGAGI in the germline V gene. There are 13 residues in the CDR3. V lost 6 bases and J lost 3; bases outside the gene matches: 5. CDR3 region: CASRKGQNYEQYF. The CDR3 DNA reads TGTGCCAGCAGAAAGGGACAGAACTACGAGCAGTACTTC.

This clone was seen a single time. The chain carries TRBV7-2 and TRBJ1-3; 9 nucleotides line up with TRBD1. CDR1 is SGHTA and CDR2 is FQGNSA in the germline V gene. With 1 base clipped from V and 1 base from J, the junction kept 8 bases outside the gene matches. The length of the CDR3 is 18 residues. CDR3: CASSLGFTGGFSGNTIYF. CDR3 in DNA: TGTGCCAGCAGCTTAGGGTTTACAGGGGGCTTTTCTGGAAACACCATATATTTT.

The chain links TRBV7-8 to TRBJ2-3; a possible D gene is TRBD2 (6 bases). The CDR3 is made up of 17 amino acids. V lost 0 bases, J lost 1 base, and 14 bases lay in between. Per the germline V gene, CDR1 is SGHVS and CDR2 is FQNEAQ. The CDR3 DNA sequence: TGTGCCAGCAGCTTAGCGACTAGGACCCGAGGCACAGATACGCAGTATTTT. Translated, it gives CASSLATRTRGTDTQYF.

The gene calls are TRBV10-3 and TRBJ1-5; D possibly corresponds to TRBD1 (6 bases). Germline V gene lookup returns CDR1 ENHRY and CDR2 SYGVKD. V lost 0 bases, J lost 4 bases, and 10 bases lay in between. The CDR3 is 15 amino acids. This CDR3 is CAISESGGGNQPQHF. CDR3 DNA sequence: TGTGCCATCAGTGAGTCAGGGGGAGGGAATCAGCCCCAGCATTTT.

The chain carries TRBV11-2 and TRBJ1-1, with D unclear. CDR1 SGHAT and CDR2 FQNNGV come from the germline V gene. CDR3 length: 16 residues. The V and J ends lost 2 bases and 1 base respectively, with 14 bases between them. In DNA form, the CDR3 reads TGTGCCAGCAGCTTATCTGGCCCACGAGGGAACACTGAAGCTTTCTTT. Translated, it gives CASSLSGPRGNTEAFF.

V and J are TRBV10-3 and TRBJ1-1, with unresolved D. The V end was cut by 11 bases, the J end by 0 bases, with 13 bases between. The length of the CDR3 is 13 residues. Germline V CDR1 and CDR2: ENHRY, SYGVKD. CDR3 sequence: CAASLMVNTEAFF. Written as DNA, the CDR3 is TGTGCCGCAAGCCTGATGGTGAACACTGAAGCTTTCTTT.

The rearrangement links TRBV6-1 to TRBJ2-5, with TRBD2 identical over 7 bases. The junction had 6 bases not matched to a gene; V was cut back by 0 bases and J by 5 bases. There are 15 residues in the CDR3. The germline V gene has CDR1 MNHNS and CDR2 SASEGT. Here the CDR3 reads CASSEAGGLRETQYF. The CDR3 DNA is TGTGCCAGCAGTGAAGCGGGAGGGTTAAGGGAGACCCAGTACTTC.

The chain has TRBV2 and TRBJ2-3; TRBD2 agrees at 10 bases. Germline values: CDR1 SNHLY, CDR2 FYNNEI. This CDR3 comprises 16 residues. V lost 3 bases, J lost 7 bases, and 10 bases stayed unmatched. The CDR3 nucleotides read TGTGCCAGCAGTGACCTCCTAGCGGGAGTCCTACATACGCAGTATTTT. It yields the protein CASSDLLAGVLHTQYF.